This T cell receptor (beta chain) is drawn from a study of response to subunit inactivated influenza vaccine. TCRdb used MiXCR to reprocess the RT-PCR reads, holding one entry per CDR3 protein. The data hold fewer than 750,000 distinct CDR3 sequences, with 11% to 15% observed a single time. This clonotype was detected a few times. This CDR3 is 14 amino acids long. The germline CDR1 and CDR2 sequences are SQVTM and ANQGSEA. Trimming stripped 0 bases from V and 4 bases from J, with 13 bases between. The source material was PBMCs from blood, sampled about 11 days after vaccination. The chain carries TRBV29-1 and TRBJ2-7; TRBD2 might be the D (6 bases). The source of this sequence is a man aged 45-60 years who received an inactivated influenza vaccine. The CDR3 DNA is TGCAGCGTTGAAGACGGGAGTAAACGGTACGAGCAGTACTTC. It encodes CSVEDGSKRYEQYF.